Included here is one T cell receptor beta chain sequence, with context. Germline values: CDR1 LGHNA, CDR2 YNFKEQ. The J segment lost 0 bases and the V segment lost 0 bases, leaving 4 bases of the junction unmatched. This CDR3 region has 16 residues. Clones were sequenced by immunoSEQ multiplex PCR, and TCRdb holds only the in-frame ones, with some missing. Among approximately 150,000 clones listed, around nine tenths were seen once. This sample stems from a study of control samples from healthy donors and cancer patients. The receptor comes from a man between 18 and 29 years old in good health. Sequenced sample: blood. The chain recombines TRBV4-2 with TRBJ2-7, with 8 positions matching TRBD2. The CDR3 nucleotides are TGTGCCAGCAGCCAAGAGAGGCGGGGGGACTCCTACGAGCAGTACTTC. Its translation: CASSQERRGDSYEQYF.